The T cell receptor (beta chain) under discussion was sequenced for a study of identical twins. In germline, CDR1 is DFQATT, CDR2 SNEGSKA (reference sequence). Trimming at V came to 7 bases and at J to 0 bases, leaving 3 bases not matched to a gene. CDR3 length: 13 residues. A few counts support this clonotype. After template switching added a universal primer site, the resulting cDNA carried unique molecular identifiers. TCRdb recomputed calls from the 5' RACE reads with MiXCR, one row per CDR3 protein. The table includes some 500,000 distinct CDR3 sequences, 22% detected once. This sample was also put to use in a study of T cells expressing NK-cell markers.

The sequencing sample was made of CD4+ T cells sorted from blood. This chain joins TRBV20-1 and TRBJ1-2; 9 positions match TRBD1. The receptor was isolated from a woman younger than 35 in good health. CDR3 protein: CSVTGGANYGYTF. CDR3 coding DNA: TGCAGTGTGACAGGGGGTGCTAACTATGGCTACACCTTC.